This T cell receptor (beta chain) was recovered during a study of graft-versus-host responses after intestinal transplantation. In germline, CDR1 is SGHRS, CDR2 YFSETQ. V shed 0 bases and J shed 0 bases, with 10 bases lying between them. The CDR3 has 16 residues. The data were produced by immunoSEQ multiplex PCR, yet TCRdb's version contains in-frame clones alone and is incomplete. The sample shows approximately 100,000 clones, roughly nine tenths of them seen only once. In its sample, this clone was seen once. Antigen specificity is unknown. The rearrangement links TRBV5-1 to TRBJ1-3, with D unresolved. Sequences were derived from unstimulated CD4+ T cells sorted from spleen or lymph node cells, sampled before intestinal transplant. The sequence was collected from a human donor who received an intestinal transplant. Written as DNA, the CDR3 is TGCGCCAGCAGCTTGGGTTGGCCAAGCTCTGGAAACACCATATATTTT. Translating gives CASSLGWPSSGNTIYF.